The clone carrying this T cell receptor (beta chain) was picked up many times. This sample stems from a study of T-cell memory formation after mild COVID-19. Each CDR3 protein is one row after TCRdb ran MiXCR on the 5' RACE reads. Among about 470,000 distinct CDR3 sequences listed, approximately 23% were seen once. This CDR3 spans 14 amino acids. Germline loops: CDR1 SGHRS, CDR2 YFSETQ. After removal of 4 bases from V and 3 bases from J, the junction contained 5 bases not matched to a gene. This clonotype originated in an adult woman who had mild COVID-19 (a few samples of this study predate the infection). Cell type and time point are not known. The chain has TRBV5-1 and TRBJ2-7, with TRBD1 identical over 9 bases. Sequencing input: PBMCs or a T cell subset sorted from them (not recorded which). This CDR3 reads CASSGGTGSYEQYF. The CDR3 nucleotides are TGCGCCAGCAGCGGCGGGACAGGGAGCTACGAGCAGTACTTC.